These T cell receptor beta chains were read from a single sample in a study of T cells in pancreatic ductal adenocarcinoma. Produced via immunoSEQ multiplex PCR; TCRdb's table is partial and in-frame only. The data contain about 97,000 clones, about 95% of them seen just once; the ten biggest clones take up around 2.9%. Material for sequencing was PBMCs. These receptors all stem from a human donor with pancreatic ductal adenocarcinoma. Each CDR3 is given without its conserved first and last residue. The D gene is left open where the match is weak.

NA	TRBV19	TRBJ2-1	ASTVSSGNEQF
NA	TRBV27	TRBJ1-1	ASSLRRNTEAF
TRBD1	TRBV7-2	TRBJ2-7	ASSLRDRASYEQY
NA	TRBV27	TRBJ2-7	ASRQRAWEYEQY
NA	TRBV7-8	TRBJ2-7	ASSPRADYEQY
NA	TRBV9	TRBJ2-2	ASSPYGDTGELF
NA	TRBV10-3	TRBJ1-3	AISESTGRGRNTIY
TRBD1	TRBV10-3	TRBJ2-1	AIRGQGAYNEQF
NA	TRBV6-1	TRBJ2-2	ASREKGSAGELF
NA	TRBV10-3	TRBJ2-7	AISGRDEQY
TRBD2	TRBV5-1	TRBJ2-1	ASSIGRRSGREDNEQF
NA	TRBV11-2	TRBJ2-3	ASSLEDEGHIGTDTQY
TRBD2	TRBV7-8	TRBJ2-3	ASSWEGSGTTDTQY
TRBD1	TRBV11-2	TRBJ2-3	ASSSTKAGGFADTQY
NA	TRBV7-2	TRBJ2-3	ASSRAYTQY
NA	TRBV7-9	TRBJ2-7	ASSSKSSYEQY
TRBD1	TRBV7-3	TRBJ2-1	ASSFDRDNEQF
NA	TRBV5-1	TRBJ2-2	ASSLDGSGGRNTGELF
TRBD1	TRBV19	TRBJ2-5	ASGEPGQGQETQY
NA	TRBV5-1	TRBJ1-1	ASRQGSSTEAF
NA	TRBV30	TRBJ1-2	ASRGTSWDGYT
NA	TRBV6-7	TRBJ1-2	ASSRPYKQENYGYT
NA	TRBV11-2	TRBJ1-2	ASSLDEGRTLINYGYT
TRBD1	TRBV28	TRBJ2-7	ASSSTGDEQY
NA	TRBV30	TRBJ2-2	AWAGPGELF
TRBD1	TRBV7-2	TRBJ2-7	ASSLRDRAARYEQY
TRBD1	TRBV25-1	TRBJ1-6	ASSESRTGRSPLH
NA	TRBV7-2	TRBJ2-3	ASSPDWGTDTQY
TRBD1	TRBV19	TRBJ2-7	ASKPGQGSSYEQY
NA	TRBV27	TRBJ2-1	ASYKLASYNEQF
TRBD1	TRBV5-1	TRBJ1-4	ASKGTANEKLF
NA	TRBV2	TRBJ2-6	ASSVQGFQNSGANVLT
NA	TRBV2	TRBJ2-5	ASSGDSQETQY
NA	TRBV5-1	TRBJ2-1	ASSSTGNPYNEQF
TRBD2	TRBV7-8	TRBJ2-1	ASSLGGGEQF
TRBD2	TRBV27	TRBJ2-3	ATLTWGGTQY
NA	TRBV2	TRBJ2-7	ASKQGSNEQY
TRBD1	TRBV5-4	TRBJ2-7	ASGQGLDYEQY
NA	TRBV21-1	TRBJ2-1	ASSNGETDYNEQF
TRBD1	TRBV19	TRBJ2-6	ASSITGTGGSGANVLT
TRBD1	TRBV6-1	TRBJ2-7	ASSSTGGGYEQY
NA	TRBV21-1	TRBJ2-7	ASMTSGITYEQY
TRBD1	TRBV30	TRBJ2-3	AWSATGGIDTQY
TRBD2	TRBV5-4	TRBJ2-3	ASSRLSGSGADTQY
NA	TRBV18	TRBJ2-5	ASSPPGLVQETQY
TRBD1	TRBV28	TRBJ2-2	ASSPLGQGATGELF
NA	TRBV29-1	TRBJ2-3	SVEDGGSDTQY
NA	TRBV5-1	TRBJ2-2	ASSLAWGGATGELF
NA	TRBV9	TRBJ2-2	ASSVGGTGELF
NA	TRBV10-3	TRBJ1-2	AISQGQNYGYT
TRBD1	TRBV7-6	TRBJ1-5	ASSSTGGGQPQH
NA	TRBV29-1	TRBJ2-6	SGITGSGANVLT
NA	TRBV15	TRBJ2-7	ATSTDNYEQY
NA	TRBV7-8	TRBJ1-5	ASSLAPRDGQPQH
TRBD2	TRBV28	TRBJ2-5	ASIPRGGHQRLETQY